This TCR beta chain was sequenced during a study of blood T cell repertoires in COVID-19. This CDR3 has 16 amino acids. Germline CDR1 reads SGHVS; CDR2 reads FNYEAQ. Losses at the gene ends were 5 bases for V and 1 base for J; bases not matched to a gene: 7. In the original processing: Amplification with reference gene primers provided the estimates of nucleated cell counts. This table comes from immunoSEQ multiplex PCR, and its TCRdb copy is limited to in-frame clones, with some not included. Clonal size and the V and J genes are those of that table, whereas D and trimming came from the DNA. The sample contains some 180,000 clones, around 80% of which appear only once. This clone showed up just a few times.

The TCR was taken from a woman aged 80 or older with active or convalescent COVID-19. The chain couples TRBV7-6 to TRBJ2-3; TRBD1 agrees at 9 bases. Source material: peripheral blood. The CDR3 bases are TGTGCCAGCAGCCCAACAGGGGGCGGAGGCACAGATACGCAGTATTTT. This translates into CASSPTGGGGTDTQYF.